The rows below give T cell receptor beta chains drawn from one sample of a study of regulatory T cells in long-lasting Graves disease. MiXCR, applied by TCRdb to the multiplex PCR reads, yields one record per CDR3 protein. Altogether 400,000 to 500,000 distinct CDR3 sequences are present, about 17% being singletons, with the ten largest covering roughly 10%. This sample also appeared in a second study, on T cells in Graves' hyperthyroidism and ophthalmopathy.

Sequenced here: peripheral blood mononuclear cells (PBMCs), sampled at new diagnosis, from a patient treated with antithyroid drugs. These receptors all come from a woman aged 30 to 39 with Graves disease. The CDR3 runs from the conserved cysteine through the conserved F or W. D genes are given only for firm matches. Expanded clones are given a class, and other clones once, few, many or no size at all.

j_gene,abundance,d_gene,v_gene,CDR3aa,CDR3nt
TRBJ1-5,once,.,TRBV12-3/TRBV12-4,CASSAPILPGGSNQPQHF,TGTGCCAGCAGCGCGCCCATCCTACCTGGGGGGAGCAATCAGCCCCAGCATTTT
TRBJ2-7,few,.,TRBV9,CASSVESGVYEQYF,TGTGCCAGCAGCGTAGAAAGCGGTGTCTACGAGCAGTACTTC
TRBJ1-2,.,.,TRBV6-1,CASSPRQGPDGYTF,TGTGCCAGCTCACCAAGGCAGGGACCCGATGGCTACACCTTC
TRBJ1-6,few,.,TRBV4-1,CASSQGLLNSPLHF,TGTGCCAGCAGCCAAGGACTCCTGAATTCACCCCTCCACTTT
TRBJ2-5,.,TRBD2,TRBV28,CASSKGTSGREEETQYF,TGTGCCAGCAGCAAAGGGACTAGCGGGAGGGAAGAAGAGACCCAGTACTTC
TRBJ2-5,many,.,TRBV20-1,CSATLLQETQYF,TGCAGTGCTACCCTCTTACAAGAGACCCAGTACTTC
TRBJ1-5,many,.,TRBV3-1,CASSQSPSFGQPQHF,TGTGCCAGCAGCCAATCCCCAAGTTTCGGTCAGCCCCAGCATTTT
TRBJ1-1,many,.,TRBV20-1,CSANPGTLNTEAFF,TGCAGTGCTAACCCAGGCACCCTGAACACTGAAGCTTTCTTT
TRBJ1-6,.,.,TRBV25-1,CASSEPGRDSPLHF,TGTGCCAGCAGTGAACCCGGCAGGGACTCACCCCTCCACTTT
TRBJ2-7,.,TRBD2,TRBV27,CASSSGGGVAGHHEQYF,TGTGCCAGCAGTTCGGGGGGTGGGGTAGCGGGACACCACGAGCAGTACTTC
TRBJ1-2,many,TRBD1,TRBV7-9,CASSPGQAPNYGYTF,TGTGCCAGCAGCCCCGGACAGGCCCCCAACTATGGCTACACCTTC
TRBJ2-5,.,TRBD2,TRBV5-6,CASSPRDSGSETQYF,TGTGCCAGCAGCCCCAGGGATAGCGGGAGCGAGACCCAGTACTTC
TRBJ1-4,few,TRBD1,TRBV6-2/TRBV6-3,CASRYQETGSEKLFF,TGTGCCAGCAGATACCAAGAGACAGGGTCTGAAAAACTGTTTTTT
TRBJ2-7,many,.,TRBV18,CASSAGTGNGEQYF,TGTGCCAGCTCGGCCGGGACGGGGAACGGCGAGCAGTACTTC
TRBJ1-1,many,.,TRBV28,CASNTQGVNTEAFF,TGTGCCAGCAATACCCAGGGCGTGAACACTGAAGCTTTCTTT
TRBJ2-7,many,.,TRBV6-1,CASTQGNEQYF,TGTGCCAGCACGCAAGGGAACGAGCAGTACTTC
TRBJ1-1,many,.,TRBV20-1,CMGGEAFF,TGCATGGGGGGTGAAGCTTTCTTT
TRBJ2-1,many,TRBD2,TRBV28,CASSASGIPYNEQFF,TGTGCCAGCAGTGCTAGCGGGATACCCTACAATGAGCAGTTCTTC
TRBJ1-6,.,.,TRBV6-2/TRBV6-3,CASSAPSRSSYNSPLHF,TGTGCCAGCAGTGCCCCGTCCCGGAGCTCCTATAATTCACCCCTCCACTTT
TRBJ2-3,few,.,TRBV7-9,CASSSPAETSTDTQYF,TGTGCCAGCAGCTCCCCAGCGGAAACTAGCACAGATACGCAGTATTTT
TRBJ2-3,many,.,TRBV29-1,CSVARQTHDTQYF,TGCAGCGTTGCTCGACAAACGCATGATACGCAGTATTTT
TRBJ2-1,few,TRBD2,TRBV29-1,CSANGASGRTSAFEQFF,TGCAGCGCCAACGGGGCTAGCGGGAGGACCTCAGCGTTTGAGCAGTTCTTC
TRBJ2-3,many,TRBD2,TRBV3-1,CASSQDRLAGRDTQYF,TGTGCCAGCAGCCAAGATCGACTAGCGGGGAGAGATACGCAGTATTTT
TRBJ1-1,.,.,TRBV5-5,CASSLLGVGGPIEAFF,TGTGCCAGCAGCTTGCTTGGGGTTGGGGGACCGATTGAAGCTTTCTTT
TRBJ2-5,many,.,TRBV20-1,CSARAPGGYQETQYF,TGCAGTGCTAGAGCCCCCGGCGGGTACCAAGAGACCCAGTACTTC
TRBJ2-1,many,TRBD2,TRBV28,CASSPGLAGGGSYNEQFF,TGTGCCAGCAGTCCAGGACTAGCGGGAGGGGGCTCCTACAATGAGCAGTTCTTC
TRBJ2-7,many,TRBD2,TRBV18,CASSLLGLAASYEQYF,TGTGCCAGCTCACTTTTAGGACTAGCGGCCTCCTACGAGCAGTACTTC
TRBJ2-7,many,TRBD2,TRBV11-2,CASSLYTSGSGSYEQYF,TGTGCCAGCAGCTTATATACTAGCGGGAGCGGCTCCTACGAGCAGTACTTC
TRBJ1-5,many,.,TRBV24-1,CATSDSPKGQPQHF,TGTGCCACCAGTGATTCACCTAAGGGGCAGCCCCAGCATTTT
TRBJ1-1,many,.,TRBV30,CAWGGGVNTEAFF,TGTGCCTGGGGTGGCGGCGTGAACACTGAAGCTTTCTTT
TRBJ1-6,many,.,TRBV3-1,CASSQGSGVGNSPLHF,TGTGCCAGCAGCCAAGGTTCAGGGGTGGGGAATTCACCCCTCCACTTT
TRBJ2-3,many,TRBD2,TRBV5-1,CASSLGPLLAGGSDTQYF,TGCGCCAGCAGCTTGGGCCCACTCCTAGCGGGAGGTTCGGATACGCAGTATTTT
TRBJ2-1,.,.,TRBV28,CASSPGTGGYEQFF,TGTGCCAGCAGTCCGGGAACAGGAGGCTACGAGCAGTTCTTC
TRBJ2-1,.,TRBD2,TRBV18,CANSPPKIAGAKNEQFF,TGTGCCAACTCACCACCGAAGATAGCGGGCGCAAAAAATGAGCAGTTCTTC
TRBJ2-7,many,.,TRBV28,CASTPSGDAWEQYF,TGTGCCAGCACCCCATCCGGGGACGCCTGGGAGCAGTACTTC
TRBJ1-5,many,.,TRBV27,CASSSPDSNQPQHF,TGTGCCAGTTCGTCTCCGGATAGCAATCAGCCCCAGCATTTT
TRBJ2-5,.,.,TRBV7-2,CASSLRGVAGETQYF,TGTGCCAGCAGCCTAAGGGGGGTAGCGGGAGAGACCCAGTACTTC
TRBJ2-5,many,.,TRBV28,CASRLDRSQETQYF,TGTGCCAGCAGACTGGACAGATCCCAAGAGACCCAGTACTTC
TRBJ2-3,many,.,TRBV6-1,CASSPRFSTDTQYF,TGTGCCAGCAGTCCACGGTTCAGCACAGATACGCAGTATTTT
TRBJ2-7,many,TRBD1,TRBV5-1,CASSIRQGPYEQYF,TGCGCCAGCAGCATCAGACAGGGTCCCTACGAGCAGTACTTC
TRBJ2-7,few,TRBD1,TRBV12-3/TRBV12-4,CASRRQGAYEQYF,TGTGCCAGCAGACGACAGGGGGCTTACGAGCAGTACTTC
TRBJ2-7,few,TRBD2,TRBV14,CASGGLAAYEQYF,TGTGCCAGCGGGGGACTAGCGGCCTACGAGCAGTACTTC
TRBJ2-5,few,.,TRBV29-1,CSVEDPVETQYF,TGCAGCGTTGAAGATCCTGTGGAGACCCAGTACTTC
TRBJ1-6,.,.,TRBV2,CASSKSPGHPNSPLHF,TGTGCCAGCAGCAAATCTCCGGGACACCCTAATTCACCCCTCCACTTT
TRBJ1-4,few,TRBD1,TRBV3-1,CASSPIYTGEANEKLFF,TGTGCCAGCAGCCCTATCTATACAGGGGAGGCTAATGAAAAACTGTTTTTT
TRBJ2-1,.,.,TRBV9,CASSVEVEGGQFF,TGTGCCAGCAGCGTAGAGGTCGAGGGGGGGCAGTTCTTC
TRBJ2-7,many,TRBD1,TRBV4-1,CASSQEWTGRGYEQYF,TGCGCCAGCAGCCAAGAATGGACAGGTCGCGGCTACGAGCAGTACTTC
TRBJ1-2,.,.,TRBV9,CASSVDHLGQMGYTF,TGTGCCAGCAGCGTAGACCACTTGGGCCAAATGGGCTACACCTTC
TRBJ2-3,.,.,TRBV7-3,CASSLRVGSNTDTQYF,TGTGCCAGCAGCTTGAGGGTTGGGAGTAACACAGATACGCAGTATTTT
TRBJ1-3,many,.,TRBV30,CAWSEGVGNTIYF,TGTGCCTGGAGTGAGGGGGTTGGAAACACCATATATTTT
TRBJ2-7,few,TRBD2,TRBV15,CATSRVRLAGVGNEQYF,TGTGCCACCAGCAGAGTTCGACTAGCGGGAGTGGGTAACGAGCAGTACTTC
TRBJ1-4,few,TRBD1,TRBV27,CASSLRQGTNEKLFF,TGTGCCAGCAGCCTAAGACAGGGAACTAATGAAAAACTGTTTTTT
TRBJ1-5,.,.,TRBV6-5,CASSYEGNGQPQHF,TGTGCCAGCAGTTACGAGGGAAACGGGCAGCCCCAGCATTTT